One sample yielded the 31 T cell receptor beta chains listed below, sequenced in a study of blood T cell repertoires in COVID-19. Only in-frame clones appear in the TCRdb table, and some are missing; sequencing was by immunoSEQ multiplex PCR. The table shows some 83,000 clones, with approximately 80% occurring only once. The specimen sequenced was peripheral blood. All receptors derive from a man aged 45-65 years with acute or convalescent COVID-19.

The V and J genes are TRBV10-3 and TRBJ2-2, with TRBD1 identical over 7 bases. CDR3 length: 13 amino acids. Trimming took 8 bases from V and 6 from J; bases not matched to a gene: 6. Germline V gene lookup returns CDR1 ENHRY and CDR2 SYGVKD. The DNA of the CDR3 is TGTGCCATCTTTCCGGGGACAGCCGGGGAGCTGTTTTTT. Translating gives CAIFPGTAGELFF.

In this sample, this clone turned up a few times. V usage is TRBV7-2 and J usage is TRBJ2-5, with 7 bases lining up with TRBD2. Germline trimming cut 0 bases from V and 5 bases from J; bases unmatched to any gene: 3. The CDR3 contains 14 residues. The germline V gene has CDR1 SGHTA and CDR2 FQGNSA. The CDR3 protein is CASSLARGGETQYF. Here the CDR3 DNA reads TGTGCCAGCAGCTTAGCTCGGGGAGGGGAGACCCAGTACTTC. Using reference TRBV7-2 and TRBJ2-5 for the parts outside the CDR3, the full variable domain is GAGVSQSPSNKVTEKGKDVELRCDPISGHTALYWYRQSLGQGLEFLIYFQGNSAPDKSGLPSDRFSAERTGGSVSTLTIQRTQQEDSAVYLCASSLARGGETQYFGPGTRLLVL.

The chain employs TRBV3-1 (or the pseudogene TRBV3-2) and TRBJ1-1, with D tentatively TRBD1 (6 bases). The V gene's germline CDR1 is LGHDT and CDR2 YNNKEL (reference sequence). V lost 0 bases to trimming and J lost 8 bases, with 16 bases between them. This CDR3 is 15 amino acids long. CDR3 region: CASSQDLGRGEEAFF. The CDR3 DNA sequence: TGTGCCAGCAGCCAAGATTTGGGCAGGGGAGAAGAAGCTTTCTTT.

The gene calls are TRBV7-6 and TRBJ2-7, with D possibly matching TRBD1 (7 bases). The germline V gene encodes CDR1 SGHVS and CDR2 FNYEAQ. V was shortened by 3 bases and J by 7 bases, with 19 bases between the two germline ends. The CDR3 length is 15 residues. The CDR3 DNA reads as TGTGCCAGCAGCTTCCAGGGGGGAGAAATGGGTGAGCAGTACTTC. Amino acid sequence: CASSFQGGEMGEQYF.

The chain combines TRBV5-5 with TRBJ2-7; 10 positions agree with TRBD2. The V gene end was trimmed by 2 bases and the J gene end by 6 bases; junction bases not matched to a gene: 11. Germline V gives CDR1 SGHKS, CDR2 YYEKEE (reference sequence). This CDR3 contains 16 residues. DNA for the CDR3: TGTGCCAGCAGCTTCTTGGAAGCGGGAGGGCTTGGCGAGCAGTACTTC. It specifies CASSFLEAGGLGEQYF. Filled out from reference TRBV5-5 and TRBJ2-7, the complete variable domain reads DAGVTQSPTHLIKTRGQQVTLRCSPISGHKSVSWYQQVLGQGPQFIFQYYEKEERGRGNFPDRFSARQFPNYSSELNVNALLLGDSALYLCASSFLEAGGLGEQYFGPGTRLTVT.

V gene TRBV3-1 (or the pseudogene TRBV3-2) combines with J gene TRBJ2-1, with 11 bases that match TRBD2. Germline CDR1 reads LGHDT; CDR2 reads YNNKEL (reference sequence). This CDR3 is 18 amino acids long. V shed 3 bases and J 2 bases; nucleotides not matched to a gene: 9. The CDR3 here is CASSHGALAGGPYNEQFF. In DNA, the CDR3 is TGTGCCAGCAGCCACGGGGCCTTAGCGGGAGGGCCCTACAATGAGCAGTTCTTC.

This clone turned up a few times. The chain employs TRBV11-2 and TRBJ1-3; TRBD1 matches at 9 bases. The V gene's germline CDR1 is SGHAT and CDR2 FQNNGV. V trimming: 6 bases; J trimming: 7 bases; junction bases outside the gene matches: 7. The CDR3 contains 14 residues. This chain's CDR3 is CASRHRGRDNTIYF. CDR3 nucleotides: TGTGCCAGCAGGCACAGGGGGCGGGATAACACCATATATTTT.

This chain connects TRBV5-1 to TRBJ2-5; 8 nucleotides agree with TRBD2. The CDR3 loop spans 14 amino acids. Per germline, CDR1 SGHRS and CDR2 YFSETQ. With 2 bases clipped from V and 7 bases from J, the junction kept 7 bases outside the gene matches. The CDR3 region has the DNA TGCGCCAGCAGCTTAGAGCGGGAGAGGCTGACCCAGTACTTC. Residues: CASSLERERLTQYF.

This sequence joins TRBV7-2 and TRBJ1-1; D unresolved. The length of the CDR3 is 15 residues. The germline gives CDR1 SGHTA, CDR2 FQGNSA. The germline V and J ends were trimmed by 1 base and 4 bases, with 13 bases remaining between them. CDR3 in amino acids: CASSLGSGEVTEAFF. Here the CDR3 DNA reads TGTGCCAGCAGCTTAGGGTCCGGGGAAGTCACTGAAGCTTTCTTT.

V and J are TRBV7-2 and TRBJ1-3, with no clear D. Germline CDR1 is SGHTA and CDR2 is FQGNSA. The CDR3 loop spans 14 amino acids. Trimming shortened V by 1 base and J by 2 bases, and 6 bases separated the two germline ends. The CDR3 loop is CASSLVVAGNTIYF. In DNA, the CDR3 is TGTGCCAGCAGCTTAGTTGTAGCTGGAAACACCATATATTTT.

The chain joins TRBV2 to TRBJ1-1; D remains ambiguous. This CDR3 has 13 residues. CDR1 is SNHLY, CDR2 FYNNEI, per germline. V was cut by 5 bases and J by 1 base, with 8 bases left in between. CDR3 region: CASSFRGNTEAFF. As DNA, the CDR3 is TGTGCCAGCAGTTTCAGAGGGAACACTGAAGCTTTCTTT.

The CDR3 protein is CASSSHSVTGGYTF. The CDR3 bases are TGTGCCAGCAGTTCTCACTCGGTTACAGGGGGCTACACCTTC. The V gene is TRBV27, the J gene TRBJ1-2, with D tentatively TRBD1 (6 bases). The CDR3 loop spans 14 amino acids. Germline CDR1 and CDR2: MNHEY and SMNVEV (reference sequence). Trimming shortened V by 4 bases and J by 8 bases, and 17 bases separated the two germline ends.

The rearrangement uses TRBV3-1 (or the pseudogene TRBV3-2) and TRBJ2-1; D perhaps matches TRBD1 (6 bases). V shed 3 bases and J shed 4 bases, with 13 bases lying between them. Germline CDR1 reads LGHDT; CDR2 reads YNNKEL (reference sequence). The CDR3 has 15 residues. The CDR3 protein is CASSQSSGVYNEQFF. CDR3 nucleotides: TGTGCCAGCAGCCAGTCCTCAGGGGTGTACAATGAGCAGTTCTTC.

This clone has only one observation. The gene calls are TRBV2 and TRBJ2-7, with D tentatively TRBD1 (6 bases). CDR1 is SNHLY, CDR2 FYNNEI, per germline. The CDR3 is 15 amino acids. Deletions cut 7 bases from V and 2 bases from J, with 18 bases between. CDR3 in DNA: TGTGCCAGCACTAAACACCAGGGGAATACCTACGAGCAGTACTTC. Its protein is CASTKHQGNTYEQYF.

This sequence joins TRBV7-3 and TRBJ2-1; 8 bases match TRBD2. Unmatched junction bases numbered 5, after V lost 1 base and J lost 3 bases. The CDR3 runs 16 residues. The germline V gene has CDR1 SGHTA and CDR2 FQGTGA. The CDR3 sequence: CASSLKGSGIYNEQFF. DNA for the CDR3: TGTGCCAGCAGCTTAAAGGGTAGCGGGATCTACAATGAGCAGTTCTTC.

This chain uses TRBV5-4 with TRBJ1-6, with D perhaps matching TRBD1 (6 bases). The length of the CDR3 is 15 residues. CDR1 and CDR2 (germline): SGHNT, YYREEE (reference sequence). Trimming took off 4 bases at V and 7 bases at J, with 15 bases between the two ends. The chain's CDR3 is CASSLRTGNNSPLHF. CDR3 DNA sequence: TGTGCCAGCAGCCTAAGAACAGGGAACAATTCACCCCTCCACTTT.

The chain uses TRBV2 and TRBJ1-5; unclear D gene. This CDR3 is 15 amino acids long. The V end lost 3 bases, the J end lost 6 bases, and 15 bases lay between the germline ends. CDR1 SNHLY and CDR2 FYNNEI come from the germline V gene. This CDR3 is CASSDIGRAVQPQHF. The CDR3 DNA reads TGTGCCAGCAGTGATATAGGGCGGGCCGTTCAGCCCCAGCATTTT.

This chain links TRBV5-6 with TRBJ1-1; D is perhaps TRBD1 (6 bases). With 7 bases removed from V and 1 base from J, the gap between germline ends came to 20 bases. The CDR3 sequence is 16 residues long. CDR1 and CDR2 (germline): SGHDT, YYEEEE. CDR3 region: CASRENGRTANTEAFF. CDR3 nucleotide sequence: TGTGCCAGCCGGGAAAACGGGAGGACAGCGAACACTGAAGCTTTCTTT.

The genes are TRBV7-2 and TRBJ1-3; D gene unclear. This CDR3 is built from 15 residues. Germline V lookup: CDR1 SGHTA, CDR2 FQGNSA. The V and J ends lost 2 bases and 0 bases respectively, with 8 bases between them. The chain's CDR3 is CASSLSSVSGNTIYF. CDR3 DNA sequence: TGTGCCAGCAGCTTAAGTTCAGTCTCTGGAAACACCATATATTTT.

This chain links TRBV4-1 with TRBJ2-7; 10 positions match TRBD2. Germline CDR1 and CDR2: MGHRA and YSYEKL. Trimming at V came to 5 bases and at J to 5 bases, leaving 6 bases not matched to a gene. This CDR3 spans 14 amino acids. CDR3 bases: TGCGCCAGCAGCTCTCGGACTAGCGGTAACGAGCAGTACTTC. Encoded protein: CASSSRTSGNEQYF.

The J gene is TRBJ2-3, the V gene TRBV6-2 or TRBV6-3, with 11 bases that match TRBD2. Germline lookup yields CDR1 MNHEY and CDR2 SVGEGT. The CDR3 runs to 16 residues. V trimming: 6 bases; J trimming: 2 bases; junction bases outside the gene matches: 7. CDR3 residues: CASSLLAGAYTDTQYF. CDR3 coding DNA: TGTGCCAGCAGCCTACTAGCGGGAGCCTACACAGATACGCAGTATTTT.

CDR3 sequence (DNA): TGCGCCAGCAGCCAAGAAGAGGGGACAAGTGCTTTCTTT. It specifies CASSQEEGTSAFF. This rearrangement joins TRBV4-3 to TRBJ1-1; maybe TRBD1 (6 bases). CDR1 LGHNA and CDR2 YSLEER come from the germline V gene. This CDR3 spans 13 amino acids. V was cut by 0 bases and J by 11 bases, with 13 bases left in between.

Only one count was recorded for this clone. The chain carries TRBV6-2 or TRBV6-3 and TRBJ1-6; D not certain. Germline CDR1 MNHEY, CDR2 SVGEGT. The CDR3 extends over 14 amino acids. Trimming removed 2 bases from V and 5 bases from J, with 7 bases in between. The DNA of the CDR3 is TGTGCCAGCAGTTACCTACTGAATAATTCACCCCTCCACTTT. Amino acid sequence: CASSYLLNNSPLHF.

The gene calls are TRBV11-2 and TRBJ2-5, with D possibly matching TRBD2 (5 bases). The germline CDR1 and CDR2 sequences are SGHAT and FQNNGV. The V and J ends lost 8 bases and 5 bases respectively, with 9 bases between them. The CDR3 spans 11 residues. This CDR3 is CASRGWETQYF. The CDR3 region has the DNA TGTGCCAGCCGGGGATGGGAGACCCAGTACTTC.

The V call is TRBV5-1, the J call TRBJ1-2; D may be TRBD1 (5 bases). Germline CDR1 and CDR2: SGHRS and YFSETQ. V gave up 0 bases and J gave up 8 bases, with 14 bases separating them. The CDR3 sequence is 14 residues long. In nucleotides, the CDR3 is TGCGCCAGCAGCTTGGACCCGGGGGAGGGCGGCTACACCTTC. Translated, it gives CASSLDPGEGGYTF.

This clone was detected a few times. The chain employs TRBV27 and TRBJ1-6; D is unclear. Germline V gives CDR1 MNHEY, CDR2 SMNVEV (reference sequence). The CDR3 loop spans 17 amino acids. V dropped 5 bases and J dropped 6 bases, with 20 bases sitting between them. The CDR3 is CASSPRLLKERNSPLHF. The CDR3 DNA sequence: TGTGCCAGCAGTCCGCGATTACTAAAGGAGCGTAATTCACCCCTCCACTTT.

The chain recombines TRBV11-3 with TRBJ2-1, with a tentative D call TRBD2 (6 bases). Germline lookup yields CDR1 SGHNT and CDR2 YENEEA. V lost 5 bases to trimming and J lost 9 bases, with 17 bases between them. This CDR3 has 14 residues. The CDR3, as DNA: TGTGCCAGCAGCGGCGGGGACTCGCAATCTGAGCAGTTCTTC. This codes for CASSGGDSQSEQFF.

This clone has just a few counts. The rearrangement links TRBV19 to TRBJ2-7; 10 bases agree with TRBD1. The CDR3 runs 14 residues. Germline lookup yields CDR1 LNHDA and CDR2 SQIVND (reference sequence). V was clipped by 5 bases and J by 3 bases; unmatched bases: 4. The DNA of the CDR3 is TGTGCCAGTAGTGGGGACAGGGGATTCTACGAGCAGTACTTC. Amino acids: CASSGDRGFYEQYF.

The V call is TRBV7-2, the J call TRBJ1-5, with 9 bases aligning to TRBD1. Losses at the gene ends were 4 bases for V and 4 bases for J; bases not matched to a gene: 5. The CDR3 is made up of 15 amino acids. Germline values: CDR1 SGHTA, CDR2 FQGNSA. CDR3 bases: TGTGCCAGCAGCTCCGACGGACAGGGGAATCAGCCCCAGCATTTT. Translated, it gives CASSSDGQGNQPQHF.

The rearrangement uses TRBV6-2 or TRBV6-3 and TRBJ2-7; D might be TRBD1 (5 bases). The CDR3 runs to 14 residues. The germline gives CDR1 MNHEY, CDR2 SVGEGT. V was pared by 6 bases and J by 6 bases, with 18 bases between. CDR3 amino acids: CASSPDSVGREQYF. The CDR3 DNA sequence: TGTGCCAGCAGCCCCGACAGCGTGGGTCGCGAGCAGTACTTC.

V is TRBV18 and J is TRBJ1-1, with 9 bases aligning to TRBD1. The germline V gene has CDR1 KGHSH and CDR2 LQKENI. J gave up 7 bases and V 3 bases, and 6 bases lay outside the gene matches. This CDR3 is 14 amino acids long. CDR3 amino acids: CASSPGQGKGEAFF. The CDR3, as DNA: TGTGCCAGCTCACCCGGACAGGGGAAAGGTGAAGCTTTCTTT.